Each of the 28 T cell receptor beta chains below was sequenced from the same sample in a study of cytomegalovirus exposure and HLA in healthy donors. The PCR used 60 Vbeta and 13 Jbeta primers. The repertoire was sequenced with immunoSEQ multiplex PCR; TCRdb's copy has only in-frame clones and lacks some. Here the sample spans roughly 150,000 clones, about 88% being singletons. The specimen was PBMCs. These TCRs come from a woman aged 18 to 35 in good health and CMV-seronegative.

The chain uses TRBV5-8 and TRBJ2-7; the D gene is possibly TRBD2 (6 bases). Germline V gives CDR1 SGHTS, CDR2 YDEGEE. Deletions cut 4 bases from V and 1 base from J, with 18 bases between. The CDR3 has 16 amino acids. DNA for the CDR3: TGTGCCAGCAGCCCCAGGTTCGGGGGTAGTTCCTACGAGCAGTACTTC. This codes for CASSPRFGGSSYEQYF.

The V call is TRBV5-5, the J call TRBJ2-5; 10 nucleotides agree with TRBD1. Germline values: CDR1 SGHKS, CDR2 YYEKEE (reference sequence). V lost 5 bases, J lost 5 bases, and 9 bases stayed unmatched. This CDR3 has 15 amino acids. The CDR3 sequence: CASRGGDRGLETQYF. The CDR3, as DNA: TGTGCCAGCAGAGGGGGGGACAGGGGACTGGAGACCCAGTACTTC.

V gene TRBV19 combines with J gene TRBJ1-2, with 9 positions matching TRBD1. Germline V gives CDR1 LNHDA, CDR2 SQIVND (reference sequence). The CDR3 has 15 residues. V dropped 4 bases and J dropped 3; count of bases not matched to a gene: 6. The CDR3 spells CASSTGQGLDYGYTF. The DNA of the CDR3 is TGTGCCAGTAGTACCGGACAGGGGCTGGACTATGGCTACACCTTC.

This chain joins TRBV15 and TRBJ2-1; D gene uncertain. Germline V gene lookup returns CDR1 LNHNV and CDR2 YYDKDF (reference sequence). This CDR3 is built from 13 residues. V lost 6 bases to trimming and J lost 0 bases, with 6 bases between them. CDR3: CATSLSSYNEQFF. The CDR3 region has the DNA TGTGCCACCAGTTTGAGCTCCTACAATGAGCAGTTCTTC.

The chain combines TRBV30 with TRBJ1-1; D ambiguous. Germline CDR1 and CDR2: GTSNPN and SVGIG (reference sequence). V was cut by 0 bases and J by 0 bases, with 8 bases left in between. The CDR3 is 14 residues long. The CDR3 here is CAWSVERLNTEAFF. CDR3 bases: TGTGCCTGGAGTGTCGAGCGGTTGAACACTGAAGCTTTCTTT.

The rearrangement uses TRBV11-3 and TRBJ2-1, with D possibly TRBD2 on 5 matching bases. Germline V gene lookup returns CDR1 SGHNT and CDR2 YENEEA. V was clipped by 1 base and J by 8 bases, with 12 bases between them. The CDR3 is 14 amino acids. CDR3 region: CASSLGGDSDEQFF. For the CDR3, the DNA is TGTGCCAGCAGCTTAGGTGGGGATAGCGATGAGCAGTTCTTC. Full variable domain (remainder filled in from reference TRBV11-3 and TRBJ2-1): EAGVVQSPRYKIIEKKQPVAFWCNPISGHNTLYWYLQNLGQGPELLIRYENEEAVDDSQLPKDRFSAERLKGVDSTLKIQPAELGDSAVYLCASSLGGDSDEQFFGPGTRLTVL.

This rearrangement joins TRBV7-9 to TRBJ2-2; 8 positions agree with TRBD1. Losses at the gene ends were 8 bases for V and 4 bases for J; bases not matched to a gene: 12. This CDR3 region has 16 residues. Germline V CDR1 and CDR2: SEHNR, FQNEAQ (reference sequence). Here the CDR3 reads CASRPRQGQSTGELFF. CDR3 coding DNA: TGTGCCAGCCGTCCGCGACAGGGGCAGAGCACCGGGGAGCTGTTTTTT.

In DNA, the CDR3 is TGTGCCAGCAGCTTGTCAGGGAGGAGAGAGACCCAGTACTTC. It specifies CASSLSGRRETQYF. This chain connects TRBV5-5 to TRBJ2-5, with TRBD2 as a possible D gene (6 bases). Germline values: CDR1 SGHKS, CDR2 YYEKEE (reference sequence). The CDR3 sequence is 14 residues long. Trimming cost V 1 base and J 4 bases, with 11 bases left between them.

With respect to this clone: One junction end does not reproduce the germline sequence, and a read error may be involved. Other DNA sequences within the sample encode an identical CDR3. This chain links TRBV7-8 with TRBJ2-1, with 8 bases that match TRBD2. Germline CDR1 SGHVS, CDR2 FQNEAQ. There are 15 residues in the CDR3. In nucleotides, the CDR3 is TGCGCCAGCAGCCCGTTAGCGGGGCCAAAGGGGGAGCAGTTCTTC. It encodes CASSPLAGPKGEQFF.

The rearrangement uses TRBV2 and TRBJ1-4; 10 bases agree with TRBD1. The CDR3 consists of 15 residues. Germline CDR1 SNHLY, CDR2 FYNNEI. Trimming at V came to 5 bases and at J to 5 bases, leaving 5 bases not matched to a gene. DNA for the CDR3: TGTGCCAGCAGTAAGGACAGGGGGAAGAATGAAAAACTGTTTTTT. Protein: CASSKDRGKNEKLFF. Full variable domain (outside the CDR3, taken from reference TRBV2 and TRBJ1-4): EPEVTQTPSHQVTQMGQEVILRCVPISNHLYFYWYRQILGQKVEFLVSFYNNEISEKSEIFDDQFSVERPDGSNFTLKIRSTKLEDSAMYFCASSKDRGKNEKLFFGSGTQLSVL.

The chain has TRBV27 and TRBJ2-1, with TRBD1 matching 9 bases. CDR1 and CDR2 from the germline V gene are MNHEY and SMNVEV (reference sequence). Losses at the gene ends were 7 bases for V and 3 bases for J; bases not matched to a gene: 7. The CDR3 runs 15 residues. The CDR3 region has the DNA TGTGCCAGCACCAACGGACAGGGGTTCTACAATGAGCAGTTCTTC. Its translation: CASTNGQGFYNEQFF.

The rearrangement uses TRBV5-5 and TRBJ1-2; D uncertain. The CDR3 is made up of 16 amino acids. The germline gives CDR1 SGHKS, CDR2 YYEKEE (reference sequence). The V and J ends lost 6 bases and 3 bases respectively, with 21 bases between them. The CDR3 DNA is TGTGCCAGCATCGTCCCCCTCGGACGGAGGCACTATGGCTACACCTTC. Protein: CASIVPLGRRHYGYTF.

The V gene is TRBV5-4, the J gene TRBJ2-3; 13 bases match TRBD2. Trimming at V came to 1 base and at J to 0 bases, leaving 5 bases not matched to a gene. The length of the CDR3 is 18 residues. Germline CDR1 and CDR2: SGHNT and YYREEE (reference sequence). The CDR3 DNA reads as TGTGCCAGCAGCTTGTCGACTAGCGGGGGGATGAGCACAGATACGCAGTATTTT. As protein: CASSLSTSGGMSTDTQYF. The variable domain in full, with the rest retrieved from reference TRBV5-4 and TRBJ2-3, is ETGVTQSPTHLIKTRGQQVTLRCSSQSGHNTVSWYQQALGQGPQFIFQYYREEENGRGNFPPRFSGLQFPNYSSELNVNALELDDSALYLCASSLSTSGGMSTDTQYFGPGTRLTVL.

The chain carries TRBV4-3 and TRBJ2-4, with 8 bases matching TRBD2. V shed 4 bases, J shed 1 base, and the junction held 15 bases outside the gene matches. The CDR3 is 19 amino acids. CDR1 and CDR2 from the germline V gene are LGHNA and YSLEER. CDR3 loop: CASSRASGSAGAAKNIQYF. CDR3 DNA: TGCGCCAGCAGCCGGGCTAGCGGCTCAGCGGGGGCGGCCAAAAACATTCAGTACTTC.

The chain carries TRBV6-5 and TRBJ1-5; possibly TRBD1 for D (6 bases). In germline, CDR1 is MNHEY, CDR2 SVGAGI. The CDR3 totals 15 residues. V was pared by 6 bases and J by 0 bases, with 12 bases between. In nucleotides, the CDR3 is TGTGCCAGCAGCAGGACAGTCTATAGCAATCAGCCCCAGCATTTT. It is translated as CASSRTVYSNQPQHF.

The chain couples TRBV2 to TRBJ1-5, with D possibly TRBD1 on 6 matching bases. This CDR3 has 13 residues. V was clipped by 8 bases and J by 3 bases, with 11 bases between them. CDR1 SNHLY and CDR2 FYNNEI come from the germline V gene. The CDR3 nucleotides read TGTGCCAGCGGACAGCGGATCAATCAGCCCCAGCATTTT. Residues: CASGQRINQPQHF.

This chain joins TRBV5-1 and TRBJ1-1; D gene uncertain. The CDR3 loop spans 14 amino acids. Germline CDR1 reads SGHRS; CDR2 reads YFSETQ. V shed 6 bases and J shed 6 bases, with 18 bases lying between them. CDR3 in DNA: TGCGCCAGCATCCCGACTATAGGGTCCGCTGAAGCTTTCTTT. Amino acids: CASIPTIGSAEAFF.

V is TRBV11-2 and J is TRBJ2-3; the D gene is possibly TRBD1 (6 bases). The CDR3 covers 14 residues. CDR1 and CDR2 (germline): SGHAT, FQNNGV. The germline V and J ends were trimmed by 2 bases and 6 bases, with 12 bases remaining between them. CDR3 coding DNA: TGTGCCAGCAGCTTATTGTGGGGGCGCGATACGCAGTATTTT. Its protein product is CASSLLWGRDTQYF.

As for this clone: The junction departs from germline at one end; a sequencing error may be responsible. The V call is TRBV7-9, the J call TRBJ2-7; weak D call: TRBD2 (6 bases). The CDR3 is 14 amino acids. The germline V gene encodes CDR1 SEHNR and CDR2 FQNEAQ (reference sequence). The CDR3 spells CSSSLGTSLYEQYF. The DNA for the CDR3 is TGTTCCAGCAGCTTAGGAACTAGCCTCTACGAGCAGTACTTC.

This rearrangement joins TRBV28 to TRBJ1-2, with 10 bases aligning to TRBD1. Germline V CDR1 and CDR2: MDHEN, SYDVKM. There are 15 residues in the CDR3. The J segment lost 3 bases and the V segment lost 5 bases, leaving 6 bases of the junction unmatched. The CDR3 region is CASSQGQGFDYGYTF. Written as DNA, the CDR3 is TGTGCCAGCAGTCAGGGACAGGGGTTCGACTATGGCTACACCTTC.

The genes are TRBV2 and TRBJ2-7; D is perhaps TRBD1 (6 bases). Looked up from germline, CDR1 is SNHLY and CDR2 is FYNNEI. This CDR3 contains 15 residues. Trimming stripped 7 bases from V and 3 bases from J, with 19 bases between. The CDR3 reads CASMTPMGARYEQYF. In DNA form, the CDR3 reads TGTGCCAGCATGACCCCAATGGGGGCACGCTACGAGCAGTACTTC. The variable domain in full, with the rest retrieved from reference TRBV2 and TRBJ2-7, is EPEVTQTPSHQVTQMGQEVILRCVPISNHLYFYWYRQILGQKVEFLVSFYNNEISEKSEIFDDQFSVERPDGSNFTLKIRSTKLEDSAMYFCASMTPMGARYEQYFGPGTRLTVT.

The chain joins TRBV7-9 to TRBJ1-2, with D possibly being TRBD1 (6 bases). The CDR3 is 13 residues long. Germline assignment: CDR1 SEHNR and CDR2 FQNEAQ (reference sequence). V lost 3 bases to trimming and J lost 8 bases, with 13 bases between them. CDR3 DNA sequence: TGTGCCAGCAGCTTCGGACAGCGCGGGGGCTACACCTTC. This gives the protein CASSFGQRGGYTF.

The chain recombines TRBV11-3 with TRBJ1-3; 9 bases agree with TRBD1. V dropped 4 bases and J dropped 4; count of bases not matched to a gene: 5. The CDR3 loop spans 15 amino acids. Germline lookup yields CDR1 SGHNT and CDR2 YENEEA. CDR3 region: CASSSAGTGGNTIYF. Written as DNA, the CDR3 is TGTGCCAGCAGCTCAGCCGGGACAGGGGGAAACACCATATATTTT.

V and J are TRBV25-1 and TRBJ1-6; the match to TRBD1 covers 7 bases. Trimming took 2 bases from V and 3 from J; bases not matched to a gene: 7. CDR1 and CDR2 from the germline V gene are MGHDK and SYGVNS. The CDR3 length is 17 residues. The CDR3 loop reads CASSEETGTVYNSPLHF. The CDR3 DNA reads TGTGCCAGCAGTGAAGAGACCGGGACAGTCTATAATTCACCCCTCCACTTT.

The chain employs TRBV30 and TRBJ2-6, with 11 bases aligning to TRBD1. The CDR3 runs to 17 residues. The V gene's germline CDR1 is GTSNPN and CDR2 SVGIG (reference sequence). Losses at the gene ends were 5 bases for V and 0 bases for J; bases not matched to a gene: 6. CDR3 residues: CAWGRDRGISGANVLTF. The CDR3 DNA is TGTGCCTGGGGCCGGGACAGGGGGATCTCTGGGGCCAACGTCCTGACTTTC.

The chain couples TRBV25-1 to TRBJ2-5; D gene unclear. V gave up 4 bases and J gave up 0 bases, with 9 bases separating them. Germline-derived CDR1 and CDR2 are MGHDK and SYGVNS. The CDR3 consists of 14 residues. The CDR3, as DNA: TGTGCCAGCAGTGGCCAGTCGTACCAAGAGACCCAGTACTTC. It translates to CASSGQSYQETQYF.

The chain is built from TRBV5-1 and TRBJ2-7, with D possibly being TRBD2 (7 bases). The germline gives CDR1 SGHRS, CDR2 YFSETQ. There are 13 residues in the CDR3. V was clipped by 7 bases and J by 5 bases, with 16 bases between them. CDR3 nucleotides: TGCGCCAGCCGAGAGGGAGGGGGAGACGAGCAGTACTTC. It specifies CASREGGGDEQYF.

The CDR3 sequence is CASTPGRLHNEKLFF. For the CDR3, the DNA is TGTGCCAGCACCCCCGGGAGGCTCCATAATGAAAAACTGTTTTTT. The chain has TRBV7-9 and TRBJ1-4; D gene ambiguous. The CDR3 covers 15 residues. V lost 7 bases to trimming and J lost 4 bases, with 16 bases between them. Germline lookup yields CDR1 SEHNR and CDR2 FQNEAQ (reference sequence).